This T cell receptor (beta chain) stems from a study of T-cell reconstitution after alpha-beta-depleted transplantation in children. CDR1 MNHEY and CDR2 SVGEGT come from the germline V gene. Unmatched junction bases numbered 8, after V lost 4 bases and J lost 5 bases. The CDR3 has 14 residues. Unique molecular identifiers featured in how the TCRbeta library was prepared. TCRdb ran MiXCR on the PCR reads and lists one entry per CDR3 protein. The data hold about 610,000 distinct CDR3 sequences, with over 9.5% observed a single time. The chain combines TRBV6-2 or TRBV6-3 with TRBJ2-7; 7 bases are a match to TRBD2. The sample consisted of PBMCs from the stem cell graft donor, taken from the stem cell graft. The sequence derives from a human donor who donated a stem cell graft to a child with acute myeloid leukemia. The CDR3 here is CASSFFAGDDEQYF. The CDR3 DNA is TGTGCCAGCAGTTTCTTTGCGGGAGATGACGAGCAGTACTTC.